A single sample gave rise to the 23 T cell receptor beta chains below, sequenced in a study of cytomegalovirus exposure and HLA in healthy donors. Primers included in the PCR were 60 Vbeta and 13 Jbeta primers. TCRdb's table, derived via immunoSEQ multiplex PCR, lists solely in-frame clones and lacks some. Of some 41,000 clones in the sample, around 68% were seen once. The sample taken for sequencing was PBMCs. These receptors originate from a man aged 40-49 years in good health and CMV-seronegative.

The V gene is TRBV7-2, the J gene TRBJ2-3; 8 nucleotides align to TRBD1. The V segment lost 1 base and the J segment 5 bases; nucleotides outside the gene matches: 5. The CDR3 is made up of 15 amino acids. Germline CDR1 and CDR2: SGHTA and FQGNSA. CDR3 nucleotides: TGTGCCAGCAGCTTAGGGACAGGGAGGAAAGATACGCAGTATTTT. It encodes CASSLGTGRKDTQYF. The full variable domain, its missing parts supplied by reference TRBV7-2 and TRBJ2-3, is GAGVSQSPSNKVTEKGKDVELRCDPISGHTALYWYRQSLGQGLEFLIYFQGNSAPDKSGLPSDRFSAERTGGSVSTLTIQRTQQEDSAVYLCASSLGTGRKDTQYFGPGTRLTVL.

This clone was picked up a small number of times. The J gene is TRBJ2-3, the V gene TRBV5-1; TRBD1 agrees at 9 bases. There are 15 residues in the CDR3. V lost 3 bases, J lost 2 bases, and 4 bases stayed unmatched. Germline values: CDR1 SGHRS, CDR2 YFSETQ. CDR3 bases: TGCGCCAGCAGCTACGGACAGGGGATCACAGATACGCAGTATTTT. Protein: CASSYGQGITDTQYF.

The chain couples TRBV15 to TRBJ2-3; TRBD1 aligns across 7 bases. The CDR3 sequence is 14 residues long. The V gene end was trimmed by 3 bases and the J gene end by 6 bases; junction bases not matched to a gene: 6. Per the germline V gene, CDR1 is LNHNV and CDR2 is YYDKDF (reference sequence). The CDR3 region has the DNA TGTGCCACCAGCAGTGGGACAGCCCCGGATACGCAGTATTTT. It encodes CATSSGTAPDTQYF. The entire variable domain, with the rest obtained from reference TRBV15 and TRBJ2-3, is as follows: DAMVIQNPRYQVTQFGKPVTLSCSQTLNHNVMYWYQQKSSQAPKLLFHYYDKDFNNEADTPDNFQSRRPNTSFCFLDIRSPGLGDTAMYLCATSSGTAPDTQYFGPGTRLTVL.

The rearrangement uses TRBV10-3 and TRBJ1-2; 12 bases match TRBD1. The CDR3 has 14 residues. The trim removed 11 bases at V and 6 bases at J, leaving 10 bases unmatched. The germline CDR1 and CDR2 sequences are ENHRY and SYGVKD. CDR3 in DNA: TGTGCCGTACAAGGGGACAGGGGGCACGATGGCTACACCTTC. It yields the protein CAVQGDRGHDGYTF.

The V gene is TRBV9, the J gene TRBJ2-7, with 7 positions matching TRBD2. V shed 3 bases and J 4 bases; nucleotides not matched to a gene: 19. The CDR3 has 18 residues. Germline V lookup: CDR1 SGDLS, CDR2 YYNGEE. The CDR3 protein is CASSATGTTKGGEYEQYF. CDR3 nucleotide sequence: TGTGCCAGCAGCGCGACCGGGACTACCAAAGGTGGTGAGTACGAGCAGTACTTC. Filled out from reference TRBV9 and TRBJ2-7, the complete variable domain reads DSGVTQTPKHLITATGQRVTLRCSPRSGDLSVYWYQQSLDQGLQFLIQYYNGEERAKGNILERFSAQQFPDLHSELNLSSLELGDSALYFCASSATGTTKGGEYEQYFGPGTRLTVT.

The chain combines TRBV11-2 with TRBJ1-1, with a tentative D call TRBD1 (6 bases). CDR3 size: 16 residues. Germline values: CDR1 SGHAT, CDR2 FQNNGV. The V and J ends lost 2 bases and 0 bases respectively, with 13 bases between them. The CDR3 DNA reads TGTGCCAGCAGCTTAAGGGGGACACTAATGAACACTGAAGCTTTCTTT. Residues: CASSLRGTLMNTEAFF.

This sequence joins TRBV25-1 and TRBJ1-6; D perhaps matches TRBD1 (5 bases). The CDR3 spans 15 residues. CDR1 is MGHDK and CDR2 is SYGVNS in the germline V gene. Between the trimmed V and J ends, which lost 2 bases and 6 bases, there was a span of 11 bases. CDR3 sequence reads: CASSEPGFSNSPLHF. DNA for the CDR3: TGTGCCAGCAGTGAACCAGGGTTTTCTAATTCACCCCTCCACTTT.

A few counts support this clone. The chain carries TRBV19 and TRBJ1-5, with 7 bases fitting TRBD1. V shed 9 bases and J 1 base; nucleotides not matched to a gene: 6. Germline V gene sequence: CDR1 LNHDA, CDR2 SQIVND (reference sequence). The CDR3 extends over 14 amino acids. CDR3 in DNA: TGTGCCAGCCATCGGACAGGCAGCAATCAGCCCCAGCATTTT. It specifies CASHRTGSNQPQHF.

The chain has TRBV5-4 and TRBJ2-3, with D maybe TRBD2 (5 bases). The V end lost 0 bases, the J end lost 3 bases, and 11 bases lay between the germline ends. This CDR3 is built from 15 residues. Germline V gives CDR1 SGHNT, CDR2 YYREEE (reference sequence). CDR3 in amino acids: CASSLAGGRTDTQYF. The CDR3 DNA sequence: TGTGCCAGCAGCTTGGCCGGTGGGAGAACAGATACGCAGTATTTT.

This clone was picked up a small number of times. The CDR3 sequence: CASSQEGTGEHEKLFF. The CDR3 bases are TGCGCCAGCAGCCAAGAAGGGACAGGGGAGCATGAAAAACTGTTTTTT. The chain carries TRBV4-3 and TRBJ1-4; TRBD1 aligns across 10 bases. The V gene end was trimmed by 0 bases and the J gene end by 6 bases; junction bases not matched to a gene: 4. The CDR3 runs to 16 residues. Germline V gene sequence: CDR1 LGHNA, CDR2 YSLEER.

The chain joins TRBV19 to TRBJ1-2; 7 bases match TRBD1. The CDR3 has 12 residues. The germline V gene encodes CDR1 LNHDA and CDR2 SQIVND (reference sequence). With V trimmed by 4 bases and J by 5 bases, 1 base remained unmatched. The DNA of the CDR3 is TGTGCCAGTAGTACGACAGGGTATGGCTACACCTTC. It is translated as CASSTTGYGYTF.

In DNA, the CDR3 is TGTGCCAGCAGCGGACAGACCTATGGCTACACCTTC. It is translated as CASSGQTYGYTF. The V gene is TRBV5-6, the J gene TRBJ1-2; D might be TRBD1 (6 bases). Germline values: CDR1 SGHDT, CDR2 YYEEEE. The CDR3 sequence is 12 residues long. The V and J ends lost 4 bases and 4 bases respectively, with 8 bases between them.

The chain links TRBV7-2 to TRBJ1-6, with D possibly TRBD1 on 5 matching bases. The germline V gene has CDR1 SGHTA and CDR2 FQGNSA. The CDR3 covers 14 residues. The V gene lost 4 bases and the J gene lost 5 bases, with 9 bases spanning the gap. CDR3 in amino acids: CASSSRQNNSPLHF. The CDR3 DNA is TGTGCCAGCAGCTCGAGACAGAATAATTCACCCCTCCACTTT.

The CDR3 sequence: CASSQGWQGSEKLFF. The CDR3 coding sequence is TGCGCCAGCAGCCAAGGTTGGCAGGGTAGCGAAAAACTGTTTTTT. This rearrangement joins TRBV4-3 to TRBJ1-4, with D possibly matching TRBD1 (5 bases). This CDR3 contains 15 residues. CDR1 is LGHNA, CDR2 YSLEER, per germline. V was shortened by 1 base and J by 8 bases, with 14 bases between the two germline ends.

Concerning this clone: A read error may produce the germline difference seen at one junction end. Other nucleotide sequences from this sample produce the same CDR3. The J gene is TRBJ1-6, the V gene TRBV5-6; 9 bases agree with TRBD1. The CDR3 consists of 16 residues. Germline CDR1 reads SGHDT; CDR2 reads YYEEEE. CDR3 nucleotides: TGTGCCAGCAGCCCCGGGACAGGGTCGTATAACTCACCCCTCCACTTT. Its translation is CASSPGTGSYNSPLHF. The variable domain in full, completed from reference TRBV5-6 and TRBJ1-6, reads DAGVTQSPTHLIKTRGQQVTLRCSPKSGHDTVSWYQQALGQGPQFIFQYYEEEERQRGNFPDRFSGHQFPNYSSELNVNALLLGDSALYLCASSPGTGSYNSPLHFGNGTRLTVT.

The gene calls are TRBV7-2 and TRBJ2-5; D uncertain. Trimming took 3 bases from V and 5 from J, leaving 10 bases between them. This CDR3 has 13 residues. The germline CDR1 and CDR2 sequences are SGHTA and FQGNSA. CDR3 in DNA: TGTGCCAGCAGCTTTATCGACGGGGAGACCCAGTACTTC. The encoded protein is CASSFIDGETQYF.

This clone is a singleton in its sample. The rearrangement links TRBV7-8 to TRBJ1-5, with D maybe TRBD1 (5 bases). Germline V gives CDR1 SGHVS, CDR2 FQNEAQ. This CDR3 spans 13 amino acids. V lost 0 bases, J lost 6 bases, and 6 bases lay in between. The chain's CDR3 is CASSLAQGQPQHF. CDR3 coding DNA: TGTGCCAGCAGCTTAGCGCAGGGTCAGCCCCAGCATTTT.

In DNA, the CDR3 is TGTGCCAGCAGCCCCGACGGGTACAATCAGCCCCAGCATTTT. It yields the protein CASSPDGYNQPQHF. The chain employs TRBV6-5 and TRBJ1-5; D unclear. Between the trimmed V and J ends, which lost 6 bases and 3 bases, there was a span of 12 bases. Germline loops: CDR1 MNHEY, CDR2 SVGAGI. CDR3 size: 14 residues.

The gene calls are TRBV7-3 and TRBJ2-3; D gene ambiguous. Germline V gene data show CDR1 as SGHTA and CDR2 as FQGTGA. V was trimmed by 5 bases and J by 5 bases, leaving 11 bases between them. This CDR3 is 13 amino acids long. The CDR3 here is CASSPYAVDTQYF. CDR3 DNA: TGTGCCAGCAGCCCCTACGCGGTAGATACGCAGTATTTT. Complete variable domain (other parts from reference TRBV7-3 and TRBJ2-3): GAGVSQTPSNKVTEKGKYVELRCDPISGHTALYWYRQSLGQGPEFLIYFQGTGAADDSGLPNDRFFAVRPEGSVSTLKIQRTERGDSAVYLCASSPYAVDTQYFGPGTRLTVL.

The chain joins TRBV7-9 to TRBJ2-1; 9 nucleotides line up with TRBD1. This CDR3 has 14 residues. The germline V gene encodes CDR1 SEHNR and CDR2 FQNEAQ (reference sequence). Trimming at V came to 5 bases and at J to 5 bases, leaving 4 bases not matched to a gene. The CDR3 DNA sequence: TGTGCCAGCAGCCTCCGGGACAGGGACAATGAGCAGTTCTTC. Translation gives CASSLRDRDNEQFF.

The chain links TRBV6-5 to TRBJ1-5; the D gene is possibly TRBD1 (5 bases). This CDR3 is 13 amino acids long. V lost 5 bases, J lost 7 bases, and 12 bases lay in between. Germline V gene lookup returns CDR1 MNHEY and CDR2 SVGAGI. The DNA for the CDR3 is TGTGCCAGCAGTACTCAGGGATCCCAGCCCCAGCATTTT. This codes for CASSTQGSQPQHF.

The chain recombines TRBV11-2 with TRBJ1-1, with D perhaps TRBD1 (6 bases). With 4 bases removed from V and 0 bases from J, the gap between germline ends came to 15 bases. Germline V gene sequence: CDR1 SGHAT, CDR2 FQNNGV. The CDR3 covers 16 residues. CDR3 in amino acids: CASSYEAGTLNTEAFF. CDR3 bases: TGTGCCAGCAGCTACGAGGCAGGGACATTGAACACTGAAGCTTTCTTT.

In DNA form, the CDR3 reads TGTGCCAGCAGCGTGGGACAGGGGGCTAGGAATTCACCCCTCCACTTT. Its translation is CASSVGQGARNSPLHF. V is TRBV13 and J is TRBJ1-6, with 12 bases identical to TRBD1. CDR1 PRHDT and CDR2 FYEKMQ come from the germline V gene (reference sequence). The junction had 6 bases not matched to a gene; V was cut back by 5 bases and J by 7 bases. CDR3 length: 16 residues.